This T cell receptor (beta chain) was found in a study of beta chain features in type 1 diabetes. This clone was detected a few times. Its cognate antigen is unknown. Study-wide results and caveats: Type 1 diabetes patients had moderately but significantly shorter TCRB CDR3s in all four CD4+ subsets.

After removal of 5 bases from V and 1 base from J, the junction contained 2 bases not matched to a gene. This CDR3 region has 14 residues. The V gene's germline CDR1 is SQVTM and CDR2 ANQGSEA. Via the markers CD45RO/CCR7/CD25/CD127/CD95/CD27, stem cell-like memory, regulatory, central memory and naive CD4+ cells were sorted. As every portion of the isolated RNA was reverse transcribed, the sequencing read expressed TCRB transcripts. The data were produced by immunoSEQ multiplex PCR, yet TCRdb's version contains in-frame clones alone and is incomplete. This table holds 200,000 to 250,000 clones, about 63% found once.

The specimen sequenced was naive CD4+ T cells from blood. The TCR originated in a man aged 30 to 39 in good health. The V gene is TRBV29-1, the J gene TRBJ2-1; 10 nucleotides agree with TRBD1. Here the CDR3 DNA reads TGCAGCGTTCGGGACAGGGGATCCTACAATGAGCAGTTCTTC. This gives the protein CSVRDRGSYNEQFF.